This TCR beta chain was documented in a study of cytomegalovirus exposure and HLA in healthy donors. Trimming stripped 5 bases from V and 8 bases from J, with 19 bases between. Germline assignment: CDR1 SGHDT and CDR2 YYEEEE. CDR3 size: 14 residues. Study results and limitations: The listing of roughly 160 TCR beta chains classed them as cytomegalovirus-associated.

13 Jbeta primers and 60 Vbeta primers were used for the PCR. Study processing details: In a later analysis, the count reached roughly 80 million unique TCR beta chains, with roughly 11 million shared. The data were produced by immunoSEQ multiplex PCR, yet TCRdb's version contains in-frame clones alone and is incomplete. The V and J calls and clone size are taken from that table; D and trimming were inferred from the DNA. The profile covers around 100,000 clones, with around 66% appearing a single time and under 3.5% taken by the ten largest. When sampled, the donors appeared nominally healthy, though they likely had unrecorded immune exposures. Points on this clone: Its antigen is undetermined.

The clonotype comes from a woman aged 45-59 years in good health and CMV-seronegative. The source material was PBMCs. The chain joins TRBV5-6 to TRBJ1-2; D possibly corresponds to TRBD1 (5 bases). The CDR3 region is CASRLGQTPRGYTF. CDR3 nucleotide sequence: TGTGCCAGCAGGTTAGGACAAACACCCCGCGGCTACACCTTC.